The subject of this entry is one T cell receptor beta chain. What it binds is unknown. This sample stems from a study of T cells in tumors after PD-1 blockade. Looking at the study overall: Some patients also took daily vismodegib 150 mg during anti-PD-1 treatment.

General study findings and limits: Peripheral recruitment is suggested, as some novel exhausted tumor clones were in pre-treatment blood.

The CDR3 extends over 15 amino acids. With 5 bases clipped from V and 10 bases from J, the junction kept 13 bases outside the gene matches. From germline, CDR1 is SGHTA and CDR2 FQGTGA. Generated by immunoSEQ multiplex PCR, the TCRdb table keeps only in-frame clones and is missing some. This table has roughly 35,000 clones, roughly two thirds appearing once. The chain combines TRBV7-3 with TRBJ2-1; 8 bases are a match to TRBD2. The sequenced sample was PBMCs, obtained after anti-PD-1 treatment. The clonotype was recovered from a human donor with basal cell carcinoma. The CDR3 spells CASSPTSGTTGEQFF. Here the CDR3 DNA reads TGTGCCAGCAGCCCCACTAGCGGAACAACCGGAGAGCAGTTCTTC.